The sequence of this T cell receptor beta chain was determined in a study of blood T cell repertoires in COVID-19. Germline-derived CDR1 and CDR2 are SGHTA and FQGTGA. V trimming: 8 bases; J trimming: 4 bases; junction bases outside the gene matches: 4. The CDR3 is 12 amino acids. Sequencing was performed with immunoSEQ multiplex PCR; in TCRdb, only in-frame clones are kept and a portion is missing. The sample has 95,000 or so clones, approximately 85% seen once; the top ten hold 15% to 20%. The clonotype comes from an elderly woman with active or convalescent COVID-19. The sample was peripheral blood. J is TRBJ1-2 and V is TRBV7-3, with 7 bases identical to TRBD1. The DNA for the CDR3 is TGTGCCAGCGGATACAGGGGCTATGGCTACACCTTC. It specifies CASGYRGYGYTF.